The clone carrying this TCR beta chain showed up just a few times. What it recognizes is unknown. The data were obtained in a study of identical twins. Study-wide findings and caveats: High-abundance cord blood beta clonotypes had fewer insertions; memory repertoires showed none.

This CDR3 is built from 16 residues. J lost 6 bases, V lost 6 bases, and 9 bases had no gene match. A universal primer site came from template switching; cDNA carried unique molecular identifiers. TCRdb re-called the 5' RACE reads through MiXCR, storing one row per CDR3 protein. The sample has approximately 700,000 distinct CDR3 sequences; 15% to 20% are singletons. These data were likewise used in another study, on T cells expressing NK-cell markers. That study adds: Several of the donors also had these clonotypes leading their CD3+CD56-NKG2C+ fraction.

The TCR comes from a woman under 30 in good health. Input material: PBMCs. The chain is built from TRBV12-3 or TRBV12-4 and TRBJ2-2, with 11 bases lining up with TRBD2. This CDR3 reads CASRIETSGISGELFF. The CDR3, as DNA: TGTGCCAGCAGGATCGAGACTAGCGGGATTTCCGGGGAGCTGTTTTTT.